This TCR beta chain appears in the sequencing data of a study of blood T cell repertoires in COVID-19. For the study at large: Nucleic acid was either cDNA or gDNA, and it came from T cells, B-cell-depleted T cells, or PBMCs.

Authors' methods: From reference gene primer amplification, estimates of nucleated cell counts were derived. Profiled with immunoSEQ multiplex PCR; TCRdb holds only in-frame clones, not every one. From that table come the V and J calls and clone size; the DNA was used to work out D and trimming. The sample has just over 150,000 clones; about four fifths are singletons. Trimming at V came to 6 bases and at J to 7 bases, leaving 4 bases not matched to a gene. Germline CDR1 is MNHEY and CDR2 is SVGAGI. The CDR3 is 12 amino acids. This TCR was recovered from a man between 60 and 75 years old with acute or convalescent COVID-19. The sample was peripheral blood. The J gene is TRBJ2-5, the V gene TRBV6-5; TRBD2 matches 8 bases. The CDR3: CASRRTSGTQYF. Here the CDR3 DNA reads TGTGCCAGCAGGCGTACTAGCGGGACCCAGTACTTC.